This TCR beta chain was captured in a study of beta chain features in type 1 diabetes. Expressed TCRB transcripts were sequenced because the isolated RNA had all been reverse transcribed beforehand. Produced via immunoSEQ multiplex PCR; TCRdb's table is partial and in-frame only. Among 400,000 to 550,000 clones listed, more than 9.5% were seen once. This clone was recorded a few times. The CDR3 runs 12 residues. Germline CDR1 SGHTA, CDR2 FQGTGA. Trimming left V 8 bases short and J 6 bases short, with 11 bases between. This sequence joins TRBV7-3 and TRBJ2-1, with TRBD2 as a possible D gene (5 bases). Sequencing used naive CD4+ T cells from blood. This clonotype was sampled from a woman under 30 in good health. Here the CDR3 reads CASRGPSNEQFF. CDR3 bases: TGTGCCAGCCGGGGTCCATCCAATGAGCAGTTCTTC.